A selection of T cell receptor beta chains follows, all from one sample in a study of OX40 agonist ivuxolimab in advanced cancers. Produced via immunoSEQ multiplex PCR; TCRdb's table is partial and in-frame only. The table records 80,000 or so clones, under 90% of them present only once. Here the sequenced sample was CD4+ or CD8+ T cells sorted from blood, taken in a trial of the OX40 agonist ivuxolimab. These receptors were taken from an adult with an advanced solid tumor such as melanoma, head and neck, liver or kidney cancer. The CDR3 runs from the conserved cysteine through the conserved F or W.

V gene,J gene,CDR3 protein
TRBV19,TRBJ2-2,CASSMVWGGGELFF
TRBV7-2,TRBJ2-7,CATAGLPYEQYF
TRBV27,TRBJ1-2,CASSFREQAYGYTF
TRBV5-1,TRBJ1-4,CASSSLYDEKLFF
TRBV27,TRBJ2-5,CASSLKIRGGQETQYF
TRBV11-2,TRBJ1-2,CASSLEPNQPEGYTF
TRBV4-1,TRBJ2-4,CASSQDRTGTNIQYF
TRBV5-1,TRBJ2-1,CASSLVRRPNEQFF
TRBV7-2,TRBJ2-1,CASSLAGSYEQFF
TRBV5-1,TRBJ2-1,CASSPMTGLSTYNEQFF
TRBV5-8,TRBJ2-1,CASSKGDFSYNEQFF
TRBV28,TRBJ2-5,CASSQGTEETQYF
TRBV5-4,TRBJ1-6,CASMKLGEDNSPLHF
TRBV19,TRBJ2-2,CASSSPGARGSYTGELFF
TRBV5-6,TRBJ1-1,CASSLGILNTEAFF
TRBV19,TRBJ1-5,CASNSPGQGGGQPQHF
TRBV5-6,TRBJ2-7,CASSRTSGKRGYEQYF
TRBV6-5,TRBJ1-1,CASSYSGFGDTEAFF
TRBV7-8,TRBJ1-1,CASSPMPARAAFF
TRBV6-6,TRBJ2-2,CASSPMAEYGELFF
TRBV27,TRBJ1-5,CASSPGRNQPQHF
TRBV27,TRBJ1-5,CASSLNMAQPQHF
TRBV28,TRBJ1-4,CASTQGGSRGKNEKLFF
TRBV5-1,TRBJ1-2,CASSPDTPLSYTF
TRBV5-1,TRBJ1-1,CASSLWTGLNTEAFF
TRBV7-2,TRBJ1-2,CASTSGLSYGYTF
TRBV19,TRBJ1-2,CASTVTGTGEANYGYTF
TRBV27,TRBJ1-1,CASSFGRYPHMNTEAFF
TRBV5-8,TRBJ2-7,CASSSRSTEGAYEQYF
TRBV18,TRBJ1-1,CASSPLDSLIRAFF
TRBV7-2,TRBJ2-7,CASKTGTGGDEQYF
TRBV30,TRBJ2-3,CACRLLAGSTDTQYF
TRBV2,TRBJ1-1,CASSEANGLLNTEAFF
TRBV6-5,TRBJ2-7,CASSYPGKTEQYF
TRBV6-1,TRBJ1-4,CASSVGRDNEKLFF
TRBV5-4,TRBJ2-3,CASSLAQGLSTDTQYF